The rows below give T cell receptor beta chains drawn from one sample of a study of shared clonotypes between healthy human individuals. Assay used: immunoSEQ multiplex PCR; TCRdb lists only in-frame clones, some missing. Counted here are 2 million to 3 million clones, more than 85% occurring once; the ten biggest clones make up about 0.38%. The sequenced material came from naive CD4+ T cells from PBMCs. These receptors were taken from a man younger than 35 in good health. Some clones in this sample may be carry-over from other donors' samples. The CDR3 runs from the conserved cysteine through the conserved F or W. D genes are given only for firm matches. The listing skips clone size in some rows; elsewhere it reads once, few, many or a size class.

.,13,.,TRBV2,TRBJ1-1,TGTGCCAGCAGTGAAGAGGGTAACACTGAAGCTTTCTTT,CASSEEGNTEAFF
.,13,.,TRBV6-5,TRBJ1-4,TGTGCCAGCAGTTACGGACGGACTGAAAAACTGTTTTTT,CASSYGRTEKLFF
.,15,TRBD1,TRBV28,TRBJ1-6,TGTGCCAGCAGCCGCGGGACAGTCGTAAATTCACCCCTCCACTTT,CASSRGTVVNSPLHF
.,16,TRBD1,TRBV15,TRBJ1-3,TGTGCCACCAGCAGACCGACAGGGAACTCTGGAAACACCATATATTTT,CATSRPTGNSGNTIYF
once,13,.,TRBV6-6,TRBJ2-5,TGTGCCAGCAGAGGCCCGCTACAAGAGACCCAGTACTTC,CASRGPLQETQYF
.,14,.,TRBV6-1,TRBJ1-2,TGTGCCAGCAGTGAATTCGGAACAGTCTATGGCTACACCTTC,CASSEFGTVYGYTF
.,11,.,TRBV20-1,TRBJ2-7,TGCAGTGCTAGGGACCCAGAGAGGCAGTACTTC,CSARDPERQYF
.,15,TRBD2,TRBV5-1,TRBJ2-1,TGCGCCAGCAGCTTGGAACTAGCGGACTACAATGAGCAGTTCTTC,CASSLELADYNEQFF
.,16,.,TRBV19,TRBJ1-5,TGTGCCAGTAGAAACTGGGACCTGGGGGGCAATCAGCCCCAGCATTTT,CASRNWDLGGNQPQHF
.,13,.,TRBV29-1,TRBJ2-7,TGCAGCGTTGACAGCGGCCGCCCCTACGAGCAGTACTTC,CSVDSGRPYEQYF
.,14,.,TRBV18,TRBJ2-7,TGTGCCAGCTCCGCCCTCTCGACAGACTACGAGCAGTACTTC,CASSALSTDYEQYF
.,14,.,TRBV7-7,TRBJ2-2,TGTGCCAGCAGACCCCAGGGGGGGACCGGGGAGCTGTTTTTT,CASRPQGGTGELFF